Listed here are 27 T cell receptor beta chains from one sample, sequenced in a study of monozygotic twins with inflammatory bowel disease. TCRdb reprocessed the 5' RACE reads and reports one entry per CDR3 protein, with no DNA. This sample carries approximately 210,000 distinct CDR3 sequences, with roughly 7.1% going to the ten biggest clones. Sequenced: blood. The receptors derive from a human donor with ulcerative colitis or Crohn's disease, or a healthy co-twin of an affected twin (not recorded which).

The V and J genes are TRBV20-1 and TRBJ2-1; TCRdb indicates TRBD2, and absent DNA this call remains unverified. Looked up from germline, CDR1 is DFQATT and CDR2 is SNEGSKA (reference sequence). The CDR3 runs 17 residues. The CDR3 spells CSARDPLRGRDNNEQFF.

The CDR3 protein is CASSEYRGGAPDTQYF. This chain joins TRBV6-1 and TRBJ2-3; the TRBD1 assignment by TCRdb is unverifiable without DNA. This CDR3 contains 16 residues. Germline assignment: CDR1 MNHNS and CDR2 SASEGT.

The CDR3: CASSLGQGRAEPQHF. The rearrangement joins TRBV7-2 to TRBJ1-5. The CDR3 contains 15 residues. Germline V CDR1 and CDR2: SGHTA, FQGNSA.

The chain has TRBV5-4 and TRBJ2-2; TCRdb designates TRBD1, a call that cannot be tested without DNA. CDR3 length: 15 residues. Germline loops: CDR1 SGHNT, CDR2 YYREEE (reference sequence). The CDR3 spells CASSLGGHYTGELFF.

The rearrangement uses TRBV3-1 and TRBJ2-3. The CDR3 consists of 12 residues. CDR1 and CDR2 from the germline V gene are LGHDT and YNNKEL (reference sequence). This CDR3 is CASTSGTDTQYF.

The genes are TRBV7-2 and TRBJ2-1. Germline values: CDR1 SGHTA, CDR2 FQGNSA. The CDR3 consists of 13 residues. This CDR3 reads CASSLPVYNEQFF.

This CDR3 reads CASSVTGTGGQTQYF. This chain joins TRBV7-2 and TRBJ2-5; the D call from TCRdb, TRBD1, cannot be confirmed without DNA. The germline gives CDR1 SGHTA, CDR2 FQGNSA. CDR3 length: 15 amino acids.

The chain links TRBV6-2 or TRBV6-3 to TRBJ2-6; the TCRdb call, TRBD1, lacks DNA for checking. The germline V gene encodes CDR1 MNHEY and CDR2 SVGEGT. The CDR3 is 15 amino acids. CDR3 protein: CASTGHLTGANVLTF.

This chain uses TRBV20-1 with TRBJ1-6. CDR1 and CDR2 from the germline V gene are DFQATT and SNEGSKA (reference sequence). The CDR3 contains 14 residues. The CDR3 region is CSARDSGYNSPLHF.

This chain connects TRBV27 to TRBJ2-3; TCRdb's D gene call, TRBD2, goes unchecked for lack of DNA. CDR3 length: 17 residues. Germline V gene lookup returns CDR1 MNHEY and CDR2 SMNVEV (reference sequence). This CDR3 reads CASSLKPGLASGDSQYF.

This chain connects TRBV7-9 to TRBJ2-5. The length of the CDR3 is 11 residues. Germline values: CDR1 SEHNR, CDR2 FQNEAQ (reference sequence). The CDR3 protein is CASRYKETQYF.

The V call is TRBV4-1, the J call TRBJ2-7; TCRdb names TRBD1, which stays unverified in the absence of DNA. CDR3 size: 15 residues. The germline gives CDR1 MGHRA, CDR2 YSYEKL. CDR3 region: CATATGGSSSYEQYF.

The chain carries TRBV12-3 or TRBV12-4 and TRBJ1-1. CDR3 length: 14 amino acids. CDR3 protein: CASSFRWQNTEAFF.

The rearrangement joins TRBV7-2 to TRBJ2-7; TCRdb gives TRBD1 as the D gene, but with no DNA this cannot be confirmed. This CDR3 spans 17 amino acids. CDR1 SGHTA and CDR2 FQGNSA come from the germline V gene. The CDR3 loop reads CASSFVVGQGSLGEQYF.

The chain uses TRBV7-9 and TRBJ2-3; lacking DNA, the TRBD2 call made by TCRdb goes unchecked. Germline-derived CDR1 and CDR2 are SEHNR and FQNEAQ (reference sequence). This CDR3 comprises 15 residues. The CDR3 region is CASSSRGGGTDTQYF.

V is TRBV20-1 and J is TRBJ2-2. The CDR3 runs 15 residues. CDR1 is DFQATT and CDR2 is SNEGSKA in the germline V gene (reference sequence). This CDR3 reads CSARGADTNTGELFF.

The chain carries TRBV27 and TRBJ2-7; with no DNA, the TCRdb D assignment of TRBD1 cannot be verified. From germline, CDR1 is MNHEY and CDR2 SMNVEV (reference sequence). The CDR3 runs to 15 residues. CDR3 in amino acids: CASSFGSGQGYEQYF.

Here the CDR3 reads CASSELLAGGELFF. V is TRBV25-1 and J is TRBJ2-2; the D call from TCRdb, TRBD2, cannot be confirmed without DNA. Per germline, CDR1 MGHDK and CDR2 SYGVNS. This CDR3 spans 14 amino acids. The full variable domain, completed using reference TRBV25-1 and TRBJ2-2, is EADIYQTPRYLVIGTGKKITLECSQTMGHDKMYWYQQDPGMELHLIHYSYGVNSTEKGDLSSESTVSRIRTEHFPLTLESARPSHTSQYLCASSELLAGGELFFGEGSRLTVL.

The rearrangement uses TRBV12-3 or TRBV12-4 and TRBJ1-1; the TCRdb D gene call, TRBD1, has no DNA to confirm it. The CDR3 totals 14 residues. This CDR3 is CASSFEGGNTEAFF.

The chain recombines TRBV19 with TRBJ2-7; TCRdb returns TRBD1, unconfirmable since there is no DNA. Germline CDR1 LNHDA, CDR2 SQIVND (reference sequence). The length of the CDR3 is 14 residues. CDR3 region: CATTPGTGTYEQYF.

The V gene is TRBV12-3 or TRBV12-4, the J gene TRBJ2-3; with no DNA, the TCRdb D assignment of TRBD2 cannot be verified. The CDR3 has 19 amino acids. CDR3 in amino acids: CASSLPGLAGGHAPDTQYF.

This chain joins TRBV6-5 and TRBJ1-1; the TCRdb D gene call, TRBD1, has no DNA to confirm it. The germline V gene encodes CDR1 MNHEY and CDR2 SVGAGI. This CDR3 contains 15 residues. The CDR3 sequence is CASSYGRLGSTEAFF.

CDR3: CASSLEGQTYNEQFF. The chain employs TRBV5-5 and TRBJ2-1; without DNA, the TCRdb call of TRBD1 cannot be checked. Germline-derived CDR1 and CDR2 are SGHKS and YYEKEE (reference sequence). The CDR3 is 15 residues long.

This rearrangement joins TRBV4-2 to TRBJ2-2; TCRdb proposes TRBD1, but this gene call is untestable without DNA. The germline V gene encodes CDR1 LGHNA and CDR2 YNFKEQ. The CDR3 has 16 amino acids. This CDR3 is CASSQDRTGSRGELFF.

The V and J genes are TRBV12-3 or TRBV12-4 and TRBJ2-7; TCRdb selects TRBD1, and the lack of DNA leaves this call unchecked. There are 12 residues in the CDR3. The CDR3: CASRQAAYEQYF.

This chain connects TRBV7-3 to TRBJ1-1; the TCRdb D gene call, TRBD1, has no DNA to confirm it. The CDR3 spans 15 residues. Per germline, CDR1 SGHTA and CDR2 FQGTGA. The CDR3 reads CASTPRAWGNTEAFF. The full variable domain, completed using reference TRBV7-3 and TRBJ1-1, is GAGVSQTPSNKVTEKGKYVELRCDPISGHTALYWYRQSLGQGPEFLIYFQGTGAADDSGLPNDRFFAVRPEGSVSTLKIQRTERGDSAVYLCASTPRAWGNTEAFFGQGTRLTVV.

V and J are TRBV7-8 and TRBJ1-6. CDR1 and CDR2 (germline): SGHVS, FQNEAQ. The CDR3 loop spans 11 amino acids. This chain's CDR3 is CASSLDSPLHF. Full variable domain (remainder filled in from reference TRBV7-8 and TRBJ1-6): GAGVSQSPRYKVAKRGQDVALRCDPISGHVSLFWYQQALGQGPEFLTYFQNEAQLDKSGLPSDRFFAERPEGSVSTLKIQRTQQEDSAVYLCASSLDSPLHFGNGTRLTVT.